This entry describes one TCR beta chain. Its target is not known. This sample was taken from a study of shared clonotypes between healthy human individuals. Germline assignment: CDR1 MNHEY and CDR2 SMNVEV (reference sequence). With V trimmed by 2 bases and J by 5 bases, 8 bases remained unmatched. This CDR3 is built from 16 residues. Sequencing used immunoSEQ multiplex PCR; TCRdb keeps in-frame clones, though not all of them. The sample includes roughly 120,000 clones, about 63% of them seen just once. CD8 memory pooled CD45RO+ cells and CCR7-negative CD45RA+ TemRA cells. General observations from the study: Relative to their counterparts shared across all four donors, non-shared clonotypes exhibited diminished generation probabilities. Rarefaction analysis demonstrated incomplete sorted-subset sequencing notwithstanding large depth.

The material sequenced was memory CD8+ T cells sorted from blood. The subset is: CD45RO+ cells pooled with CCR7-negative TemRA cells. The origin of this receptor is a woman aged 25 to 39 in good health. V gene TRBV27 combines with J gene TRBJ2-7; TRBD2 agrees at 11 bases. The CDR3 spells CASSLVLAGGWHEQYF. CDR3 in DNA: TGTGCCAGCAGTTTAGTTCTAGCGGGAGGTTGGCACGAGCAGTACTTC.